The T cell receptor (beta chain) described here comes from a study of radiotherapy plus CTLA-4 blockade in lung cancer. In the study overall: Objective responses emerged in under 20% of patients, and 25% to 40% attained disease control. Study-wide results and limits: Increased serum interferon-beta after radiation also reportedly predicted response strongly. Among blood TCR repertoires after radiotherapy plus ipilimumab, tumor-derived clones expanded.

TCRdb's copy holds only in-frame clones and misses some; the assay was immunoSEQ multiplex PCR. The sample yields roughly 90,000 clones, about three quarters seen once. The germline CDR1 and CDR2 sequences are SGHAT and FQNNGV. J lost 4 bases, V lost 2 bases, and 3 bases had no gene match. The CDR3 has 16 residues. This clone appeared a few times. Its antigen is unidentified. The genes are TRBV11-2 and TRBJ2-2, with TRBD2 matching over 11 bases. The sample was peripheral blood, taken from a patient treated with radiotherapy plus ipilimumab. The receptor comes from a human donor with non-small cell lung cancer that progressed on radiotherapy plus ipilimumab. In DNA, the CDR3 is TGTGCCAGCAGCTTAACTAGCGGGAGCCCCACCGGGGAGCTGTTTTTT. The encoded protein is CASSLTSGSPTGELFF.